What follows describes a single TCR beta chain. The target antigen is unknown. The sample comes from a study of PD-L1 blockade in urothelial cancer. Study summary: Administration of atezolizumab to patients began in the mid-2010s, at 1,200 mg intravenously every 3 weeks. The study recovered a median of roughly 150,000 T cells per blood sample.

The study, taken as a whole, reports: In blood sampled pretreatment, TCR clonality below the median predicted better survival.

Between 1 and 8 samples, pretreatment and on-treatment, were given by each patient. Data came from immunoSEQ multiplex PCR; TCRdb stores just in-frame clones and leaves some out. This sample carries some 51,000 clones, approximately 84% of them seen once, and the ten largest clones take approximately 16%. This CDR3 region has 14 residues. Germline assignment: CDR1 SGHAT and CDR2 FQNNGV. V shed 5 bases, J shed 8 bases, and the junction held 8 bases outside the gene matches. The chain links TRBV11-2 to TRBJ1-4; 7 bases are shared with TRBD1. This sample comprised PBMCs, obtained around atezolizumab (anti-PD-L1) treatment. This clonotype was sampled from a man aged 55 to 70 with urothelial cancer. CDR3 sequence reads: CASSPDRASEKLFF. CDR3 nucleotides: TGTGCCAGCAGCCCAGACAGGGCCAGCGAAAAACTGTTTTTT.